These 8 T cell receptor beta chains were sequenced from one sample in a study of post-analysis software for immune sequencing data. TCR beta libraries were prepared from cDNA with unique molecular identifiers. Via MiXCR, TCRdb re-called the PCR reads, giving one row per CDR3 protein. The table has hundreds of thousands of distinct CDR3 sequences, around 53% seen once. Study conclusions and caveats: Compared with controls, patients had more of about five TRBV segments, including TRBV5-6, TRBV5-1 and TRBV20-1.

No cognate antigen is known for these TCRs. Source material: blood. Receptor source: a girl under 18 with multiple sclerosis.

V gene TRBV2 combines with J gene TRBJ2-1; TRBD2 agrees at 10 bases. V trimming: 2 bases; J trimming: 7 bases; junction bases outside the gene matches: 14. Germline loops: CDR1 SNHLY, CDR2 FYNNEI. This CDR3 comprises 18 residues. CDR3 region: CASSEQLPSGSLGNEQFF. The CDR3 DNA is TGTGCCAGCAGTGAACAATTGCCTAGCGGGAGTTTGGGGAATGAGCAGTTCTTC.

This clonotype was picked up a small number of times. This chain joins TRBV6-6 and TRBJ2-7; maybe TRBD2 (5 bases). The CDR3 has 14 residues. CDR1 and CDR2 from the germline V gene are MNHNY and SVGAGI (reference sequence). The CDR3 DNA sequence: TGTGTCTCCGGGAACGGGAACTTTGCCTACGAGCAGTACTTC. It encodes CVSGNGNFAYEQYF.

This chain uses TRBV7-8 with TRBJ1-2; a possible D gene is TRBD1 (5 bases). Germline values: CDR1 SGHVS, CDR2 FQNEAQ. V was pared by 2 bases and J by 8 bases, with 21 bases between. The CDR3 extends over 16 amino acids. CDR3 sequence reads: CASSLIRAAGPTGYTF. CDR3 DNA sequence: TGTGCCAGCAGCTTAATTCGGGCGGCAGGGCCCACGGGCTACACCTTC.

The gene calls are TRBV5-1 and TRBJ2-4, with 7 bases identical to TRBD1. J gave up 9 bases and V 0 bases, and 9 bases lay outside the gene matches. Germline V gives CDR1 SGHRS, CDR2 YFSETQ. The CDR3 is 15 amino acids. The CDR3 coding sequence is TGCGCCAGCAGCTTGGCGGGAACAGGGGTGACCATTCAGTACTTC. This codes for CASSLAGTGVTIQYF.

This clonotype was counted only a few times. Here the CDR3 DNA reads TGTGCCAGCAGCTCCCCGACTAGCGGGGTATTCAATGAGCAGTTCTTC. Protein product: CASSSPTSGVFNEQFF. The genes are TRBV9 and TRBJ2-1, with 11 bases that match TRBD2. Trimming at V came to 4 bases and at J to 6 bases, leaving 9 bases not matched to a gene. This CDR3 is built from 16 residues. The V gene's germline CDR1 is SGDLS and CDR2 YYNGEE.

This clonotype was recorded a few times. The chain recombines TRBV7-3 with TRBJ1-5; D ambiguous. CDR3 size: 15 residues. Trimming shortened V by 0 bases and J by 2 bases, and 8 bases separated the two germline ends. Germline CDR1 and CDR2: SGHTA and FQGTGA. CDR3 sequence reads: CASSLTNGGNQPQHF. CDR3 DNA: TGTGCCAGCAGCTTAACTAACGGGGGCAATCAGCCCCAGCATTTT.

This chain uses TRBV6-6 with TRBJ2-1, with D maybe TRBD1 (6 bases). The V gene lost 6 bases and the J gene lost 4 bases, with 13 bases spanning the gap. From germline, CDR1 is MNHNY and CDR2 SVGAGI (reference sequence). This CDR3 is built from 14 residues. The CDR3 region has the DNA TGTGCCAGCAGCGGCGGACAGTTATACAATGAGCAGTTCTTC. It codes for CASSGGQLYNEQFF.

This rearrangement joins TRBV12-3 or TRBV12-4 to TRBJ2-3, with a weak D call TRBD2 (5 bases). V dropped 3 bases and J dropped 9 bases, with 7 bases sitting between them. The CDR3 sequence is 11 residues long. CDR3 in DNA: TGTGCCAGCAGTTTTGGCGGGACGCAGTATTTT. This translates into CASSFGGTQYF.